Each of the 13 T cell receptor delta chains below was sequenced from the same sample in a study of γδ T cells in repeated Plasmodium falciparum infection. TCRdb redid clone calling on the multiplex PCR reads using CATT. The repertoire holds around 49,000 delta-chain clones, roughly 2% seen once, with 24% in the top ten. Flow sorting of PBMC yielded separate Vgamma9/Vdelta2+ and Vdelta2-negative gammadelta T cell populations for bulk repertoire analysis. Input material: gamma-delta T cells from blood. The receptors stem from a pool of human donors (malaria-infected and uninfected, not separated).

Points on this clone: The amino acid sequence in TCRdb belongs to a much larger clone and departs from this DNA's translation at residue 4, likely a sequencing read error; the sequence shown is translated from the DNA. This chain uses TRDV3 with TRDJ1, with 8 bases matching TRDD3. The V segment lost 3 bases and the J segment 2 bases; nucleotides outside the gene matches: 5. This CDR3 has 13 amino acids. Germline-derived CDR1 and CDR2 are TVYSNPD and GDNSRS (reference sequence). Written as DNA, the CDR3 is TGTGCCTTCGCCTGGGGGACAACCGATAAACTCATCTTT. Encoded protein: CAFAWGTTDKLIF.

The table lists this clone with many counts. This CDR3 is also generated by other DNA sequences in the sample. This chain connects TRDV1 to TRDJ1; 8 bases map to TRDD3. CDR3 length: 20 amino acids. Losses at the gene ends were 5 bases for V and 8 bases for J; bases not matched to a gene: 28. Germline CDR1 reads TSWWSYY; CDR2 reads QGS. The CDR3 bases are TGTGCTCTTGGGTACGGCCTTCCCTCCTATCGGGGTGCTGGGGGACAAAAACTCATCTTT. Translated: CALGYGLPSYRGAGGQKLIF.

Details on this clone: This DNA translates differently at residue 13 from the TCRdb protein, which is that of a much larger clone; a read error is likely, and the protein shown is the DNA's own translation. V and J are TRDV3 and TRDJ1; TRDD3 matches 7 bases. Here the J gene came from matching the DNA to germline, since TCRdb omits it. The CDR3 runs 21 residues. With 4 bases clipped from V and 2 bases from J, the junction kept 31 bases outside the gene matches. The germline V gene encodes CDR1 TVYSNPD and CDR2 GDNSRS (reference sequence). In nucleotides, the CDR3 is TGTGCCTCCTCAATGGTACATGAGGCCCCGCTGGGGGGTCCTGAGACCGATAAACTCATCTTT. Translating it yields CASSMVHEAPLGGPETDKLIF.

This clone was seen more than once but under ten times. A far larger clone is off by one base, so a read error is likely. The identical CDR3 is also encoded by other nucleotide sequences in the sample. V gene TRDV1 combines with J gene TRDJ1; 13 bases match TRDD3. TCRdb supplies no J gene; here it was assigned by aligning the nucleotide sequence to germline. The CDR3 has 22 residues. Trimming at V came to 4 bases and at J to 9 bases, leaving 29 bases not matched to a gene. CDR1 is TSWWSYY and CDR2 is QGS in the germline V gene. As DNA, the CDR3 is TGTGCTCTTGGGGGCACACCCCCAGTGCAAACCTTCCGTACTGGGGGATACGTAGAACTCATCTTT. Amino acids: CALGGTPPVQTFRTGGYVELIF.

This clone was seen many times. This DNA's translation and the protein TCRdb lists, from a much larger clone, do not match at residue 13, likely due to a read error; the protein shown is translated from the DNA. The rearrangement links TRDV1 to TRDJ1; perhaps TRDD2 as D (7 bases). Here the J gene was assigned by germline matching of the DNA, as TCRdb has none. Trimming stripped 3 bases from V and 10 bases from J, with 24 bases between. The CDR3 contains 16 residues. Germline assignment: CDR1 TSWWSYY and CDR2 QGS. The DNA for the CDR3 is TGTGCTCTTGGGGAGTCATTTCCTACGGGAGATACGAGACTCATCTTT. This encodes CALGESFPTGDTRLIF.

In its sample, this clone was seen a few times. A far larger clone differs by one base, so this is likely a read error. Additional DNA sequences in this sample encode the identical CDR3. The V gene is TRDV1, the J gene TRDJ1; 10 nucleotides agree with TRDD3. The length of the CDR3 is 26 residues. The germline CDR1 and CDR2 sequences are TSWWSYY and QGS. V trimming: 3 bases; J trimming: 0 bases; junction bases outside the gene matches: 34. This CDR3 reads CALGDPPIWIPIQLYWGIEHTDKLIF. The CDR3 DNA reads as TGTGCTCTTGGGGATCCCCCCATTTGGATTCCTATCCAATTGTACTGGGGGATCGAGCACACCGATAAACTCATCTTT.

About this clone itself: The TCRdb protein, from a much larger clone, departs from this DNA's translation at residue 13, likely by read error; the protein shown derives from the DNA. The chain links TRDV1 to TRDJ1; no clear D gene. In the absence of a J gene in TCRdb, the DNA was matched to germline to assign it here. The CDR3 is made up of 17 amino acids. Germline values: CDR1 TSWWSYY, CDR2 QGS. CDR3 nucleotides: TGTGCTCTTGGGGAAGGCTATCCAATGCTCTACACCGAGAAACTCATCTTT. It is translated as CALGEGYPMLYTEKLIF.

Only a few counts were recorded for this clone. The amino acid sequence in TCRdb belongs to a much larger clone and departs from this DNA's translation at residue 10, likely a sequencing read error; the sequence shown is translated from the DNA. The chain joins TRDV2 to TRDJ1; 8 bases align to TRDD3. The J gene is not listed in TCRdb, so it was assigned here from a DNA match to germline. Germline V gene lookup returns CDR1 GEAIGNYY and CDR2 EKD. CDR3 length equals 20 residues. V shed 0 bases, J shed 0 bases, and the junction held 17 bases outside the gene matches. CDR3 residues: CACDTPLLGGTVIDTDKLIF. The DNA of the CDR3 is TGTGCCTGTGACACCCCTTTACTGGGGGGTACGGTCATTGACACCGATAAACTCATCTTT.

Comments on this clone: TCRdb's protein, taken from a much larger clone, differs from this DNA's translation at residue 13, likely owing to a read error; the protein displayed comes from the DNA. The rearrangement uses TRDV1 and TRDJ1; 8 bases are shared with TRDD3. The J gene, not given by TCRdb, was assigned here from a germline match of the nucleotide sequence. J gave up 0 bases and V 0 bases, and 30 bases lay outside the gene matches. CDR3 length: 25 residues. The germline V gene has CDR1 TSWWSYY and CDR2 QGS. CDR3 region: CALGELKRLLSPLYWGAPYTDKLIF. CDR3 bases: TGTGCTCTTGGGGAACTAAAGAGGCTCCTCTCCCCACTGTACTGGGGGGCCCCCTACACCGATAAACTCATCTTT.

As for this clone: This DNA's translation differs at residue 9 from TCRdb's protein, which comes from a much larger clone; a read error is likely, and the protein shown is translated from the DNA. This rearrangement joins TRDV1 to TRDJ1; tentatively, D is TRDD3 (6 bases). The CDR3 is made up of 12 amino acids. Germline V gene data show CDR1 as TSWWSYY and CDR2 as QGS. The CDR3 DNA is TGTGCTCTTGGGATGGGGGCCGATATACTCATCTTT. It specifies CALGMGADILIF.

This clone was observed many times. This sequence joins TRDV2 and TRDJ1, with 9 bases fitting TRDD3. The J gene, not given by TCRdb, was assigned here from a germline match of the nucleotide sequence. The CDR3 runs 19 residues. Germline-derived CDR1 and CDR2 are GEAIGNYY and EKD. V gave up 3 bases and J gave up 0 bases; unmatched junction bases: 16. The CDR3 DNA reads TGTGCCTGTGACCCTTTACTGGGGGAAAGCGCCCCATACACCGATAAACTCATCTTT. This sequence encodes CACDPLLGESAPYTDKLIF.

This clone came up many times. TCRdb's entry gives the protein of a much larger clone, which mismatches this DNA's translation at residue 9, likely from a read error; the protein reported here is translated from the DNA. The chain recombines TRDV1 with TRDJ1, with 8 bases lining up with TRDD3. The CDR3 covers 20 residues. Losses at the gene ends were 0 bases for V and 0 bases for J; bases not matched to a gene: 15. CDR1 and CDR2 (germline): TSWWSYY, QGS. In DNA, the CDR3 is TGTGCTCTTGGGGAACTACGACCAGCATGGGGATACTGGTACACCGATAAACTCATCTTT. Its translation: CALGELRPAWGYWYTDKLIF.

This clone occurred a few times. A far more abundant clone sits one base away, making this likely a read error. Distinct nucleotide sequences in the sample also encode this CDR3. The chain links TRAV36/DV7 to TRDJ1, with 10 nucleotides matching TRDD3. The CDR3 loop spans 16 amino acids. Germline loops: CDR1 VTNFRS, CDR2 LTSSGIE (reference sequence). CDR3 sequence reads: CAVGIGGYLYTDKLIF. CDR3 DNA: TGTGCTGTAGGTATTGGGGGATACCTGTACACCGATAAGCTCATCTTT.